This is a list of T cell receptor beta chains from one sample in a study of PD-1 blockade in classical Hodgkin lymphoma. The table came from immunoSEQ multiplex PCR; TCRdb's copy has only in-frame clones and leaves some out. The profile shows over 80,000 clones, about 77% of them singletons. This material consisted of peripheral blood mononuclear cells (PBMCs), taken before the fourth cycle of nivolumab. The receptors here all came from a human donor with classical Hodgkin lymphoma. CDR3s include the opening cysteine and the closing phenylalanine or tryptophan. Fields, in order: V gene, clone size, D gene, J gene, CDR3 DNA, CDR3 protein. A D gene is named only where the DNA matches it firmly. Rows may omit the clone size; those that give it use once, few, many or a size class.

V: TRBV27
size: .
D: TRBD2
J: TRBJ2-1
DNA: TGTGCCAGCAGTACACGACTAGCGGCGTACAATGAGCAGTTCTTC
CDR3: CASSTRLAAYNEQFF

V: TRBV5-1
size: .
D: .
J: TRBJ2-7
DNA: TGCGCCAGCAGCTTGGAACAGGGAGGCTACGAGCAGTACTTC
CDR3: CASSLEQGGYEQYF

V: TRBV10-3
size: .
D: .
J: TRBJ1-2
DNA: TGTGCCATCAGTGAGTCGATTTCGGGGGCTGGCTACACCTTC
CDR3: CAISESISGAGYTF

V: TRBV7-3
size: .
D: TRBD1
J: TRBJ1-3
DNA: TGTGCCAGCAGCTTTCTGGACGGGACAGCCATTTACTCTGGAAACACCATATATTTT
CDR3: CASSFLDGTAIYSGNTIYF

V: TRBV4-1
size: .
D: .
J: TRBJ1-1
DNA: TGCGCCAGCAGCCAAGGGGTTCCGAACACTGAAGCTTTCTTT
CDR3: CASSQGVPNTEAFF

V: TRBV7-2
size: few
D: .
J: TRBJ1-1
DNA: TGTGCCAGCAGCCCAGACCTGAACACTGAAGCTTTCTTT
CDR3: CASSPDLNTEAFF

V: TRBV12-5
size: .
D: TRBD2
J: TRBJ2-5
DNA: TGTGCTAGTGCCATAAGGGCGGGGGGGCCCCAAGAGACCCAGTACTTC
CDR3: CASAIRAGGPQETQYF

V: TRBV6-1
size: .
D: TRBD1
J: TRBJ1-1
DNA: TGTGCCAGCAGTGATGTGGACAGGGGACCGAGATTCACTGAAGCTTTCTTT
CDR3: CASSDVDRGPRFTEAFF

V: TRBV19
size: .
D: TRBD1
J: TRBJ1-4
DNA: TGTGCCAGTAGAACCAGGACAGGGGGAGACGGCTTGGAAACTAATGAAAAACTGTTTTTT
CDR3: CASRTRTGGDGLETNEKLFF

V: TRBV5-5
size: .
D: TRBD2
J: TRBJ2-7
DNA: TGTGCCAGCAGCTTAGGACTAGCGGGAGGCTACGAGCAGTACTTC
CDR3: CASSLGLAGGYEQYF